The clone carrying this T cell receptor beta chain was observed a few times. Its antigen is unknown. TCRdb re-derived calls from the 5' RACE reads in MiXCR, one entry per CDR3 protein. Altogether 290,000 or so distinct CDR3 sequences are present, less than 25% being singletons, with the ten largest covering 3.5%. The entry originates in a study of CD8 T cells in ankylosing spondylitis. Study-wide results and caveats: Disease-linked clones reportedly concentrated significantly in matched ankylosing spondylitis synovial fluid.

The sequence derives from a female donor with ankylosing spondylitis or in good health (not recorded which). Sequenced sample: blood, either unsorted or a sorted T cell fraction (not recorded which).

The CDR3 protein is CASSWVSLYNEQFF. The CDR3 DNA sequence: TGTGCCAGCAGTTGGGTCAGCCTCTACAATGAGCAGTTCTTC. V usage is TRBV12-3 or TRBV12-4 and J usage is TRBJ2-1, with unresolved D. V lost 4 bases, J lost 3 bases, and 10 bases lay in between. This CDR3 is built from 14 residues.